This T cell receptor (beta chain) originates from a study of response to subunit inactivated influenza vaccine. Overall study results and limits: Each seasonal flu vaccination may recruit only limited new T cells, authors suggested.

The CDR3 has 15 residues. The V and J ends lost 8 bases and 4 bases respectively, with 20 bases between them. Looked up from germline, CDR1 is MNHNS and CDR2 is SASEGT. This clonotype was counted many times. Its antigen is currently unknown. MiXCR, applied by TCRdb to the RT-PCR reads, yields one record per CDR3 protein. The table lists about 500,000 distinct CDR3 sequences, 6.5% to 8% of them singletons. This chain connects TRBV6-1 to TRBJ1-2; D may be TRBD1 (5 bases). This material consisted of PBMCs from blood, taken less than 25 months after vaccination. The clonotype was recovered from a man aged 50-75 years who received an inactivated influenza vaccine. DNA for the CDR3: TGTGCCAGCGAACGGGGGTATCTGGGTCCCTATGGCTACACCTTC. It is translated as CASERGYLGPYGYTF.